This T cell receptor beta chain was sequenced in a study of T-cell memory formation after mild COVID-19. This CDR3 region has 13 residues. Per germline, CDR1 SGHTA and CDR2 FQGNSA. V was trimmed by 5 bases and J by 2 bases, leaving 10 bases between them. TCRdb independently ran MiXCR on the 5' RACE reads; one entry per CDR3 protein. In the table there are approximately 400,000 distinct CDR3 sequences, more than 15% of which are singletons. The sample holds a few counts of this clonotype. The sequence was obtained from a man younger than 35 who had mild COVID-19 (a few samples of this study predate the infection). Cell type and time point are not known. Sequencing was done on a sample of PBMCs or a T cell subset sorted from them (not recorded which). The rearrangement links TRBV7-2 to TRBJ2-7, with D perhaps matching TRBD1 (6 bases). In DNA, the CDR3 is TGTGCCAGCAGCACAGGGACCCCCTACGAGCAGTACTTC. This gives the protein CASSTGTPYEQYF. Full variable domain (remainder filled in from reference TRBV7-2 and TRBJ2-7): GAGVSQSPSNKVTEKGKDVELRCDPISGHTALYWYRQSLGQGLEFLIYFQGNSAPDKSGLPSDRFSAERTGGSVSTLTIQRTQQEDSAVYLCASSTGTPYEQYFGPGTRLTVT.